The 7 T cell receptor beta chains reported below all come from one sample, sequenced in a study of T cells expressing NK-cell markers. TCRdb re-called the 5' RACE reads and catalogs CDR3 proteins one per entry, DNA excluded. The data include 300,000 to 450,000 distinct CDR3 sequences; the top ten clones carry around 5.2%. The sample taken for sequencing was blood T cells: a sorted CD56 or NKG2C T cell subset, CD4+ or CD8+ T cells, or bulk PBMC T cells (not recorded which). These receptor sequences come from a man aged 18-70 years in good health.

V gene TRBV7-2 combines with J gene TRBJ2-5; TCRdb proposes TRBD2, but this gene call is untestable without DNA. Germline CDR1 SGHTA, CDR2 FQGNSA. The CDR3 runs to 15 residues. CDR3 protein: CASSFSSRGQETQYF. Supplemented by reference TRBV7-2 and TRBJ2-5, the full variable domain reads GAGVSQSPSNKVTEKGKDVELRCDPISGHTALYWYRQSLGQGLEFLIYFQGNSAPDKSGLPSDRFSAERTGGSVSTLTIQRTQQEDSAVYLCASSFSSRGQETQYFGPGTRLLVL.

The chain is built from TRBV6-5 and TRBJ2-3; no DNA is available, so the TRBD2 call from TCRdb remains unchecked. This CDR3 spans 19 amino acids. Per germline, CDR1 MNHEY and CDR2 SVGAGI. CDR3 loop: CASSYRGLAGGPGADTQYF.

The chain links TRBV20-1 to TRBJ2-7; without DNA, the TCRdb call of TRBD1 cannot be checked. This CDR3 region has 13 residues. Germline V lookup: CDR1 DFQATT, CDR2 SNEGSKA (reference sequence). CDR3 sequence reads: CSAEPGHAYEQYF.

The chain couples TRBV4-1 to TRBJ1-1. Germline CDR1 MGHRA, CDR2 YSYEKL. This CDR3 has 14 amino acids. CDR3 sequence reads: CASSPTGRVAEAFF.

The chain employs TRBV9 and TRBJ1-3. CDR3 length equals 17 residues. Germline assignment: CDR1 SGDLS and CDR2 YYNGEE. This CDR3 is CASSPRGGAISGNTIYF.

The CDR3 protein is CASSQGQGGLTNEKLFF. The chain combines TRBV12-3 or TRBV12-4 with TRBJ1-4; TCRdb picks TRBD1, but there is no DNA to check that call. CDR3 length equals 17 residues.

J is TRBJ2-3 and V is TRBV28. The germline V gene has CDR1 MDHEN and CDR2 SYDVKM. This CDR3 is built from 12 residues. The CDR3 loop is CASTENRDTQYF.